This T cell receptor (beta chain) was obtained from a study of OX40 agonist ivuxolimab in advanced cancers. For context, the study as a whole: Ivuxolimab was a fully human IgG2 agonistic monoclonal antibody targeting the costimulatory receptor OX40 (CD134). Intravenous ivuxolimab was administered to patients every 2 weeks at six dose levels: 0.01, 0.1, 0.3, 1.5, 3 and 10 mg/kg. Of the 50 to 55 patients in dose escalation, around 19 had hepatocellular carcinoma, around 15 had melanoma, 9 had renal cell carcinoma and 9 had head and neck cancer. In the dose-escalation cohort, 82.7% of patients were male, and the mean age was approximately 60 years, with a range of about 23 to 90. Prior anti-PD-1, anti-PD-L1 or anti-CTLA-4 therapy was permitted, and 35% to 40% of dose-escalation patients had received checkpoint inhibitors. Partial responses occurred in three dose-escalation patients, of whom one had hepatocellular carcinoma and two had cutaneous melanoma. The purpose of peripheral TCRbeta sequencing was to test whether ivuxolimab changed TCR sequence diversity and led to clonal T-cell expansion. The paper covers the monotherapy dose-escalation part of the phase I ivuxolimab trial, which included N ≈ 52 patients.

The trial excluded patients who had a history of autoimmune disease or who were on systemic immunosuppression. Peripheral blood for TCR sequencing was collected from all dose cohorts at baseline, on cycle 4 day 1, and on cycle 7 day 1. The samples were taken from a phase I, first-in-human, multicenter, open-label dose-escalation trial of ivuxolimab. Adults with locally advanced or metastatic melanoma, renal cell carcinoma, hepatocellular carcinoma or head and neck squamous cell carcinoma were enrolled in the trial. Before TCR sequencing, CD4+ T cells and CD8+ T cells from peripheral blood were sorted into separate populations. Details on this clone: The specificity of this receptor is unknown. Base qualities are not provided; no much larger clone lies one nucleotide away.

Beyond this particular receptor, the publication reports: Clonal expansion of both CD4+ and CD8+ blood T cells was observed from baseline to week 6 at doses 0.1 to 3.0 mg/kg. The antigen specificity of the peripheral T cells that underwent clonal expansion was not determined. In the 0.1-3.0 mg/kg groups, partial responders were among the patients with the lowest normalized peripheral clonal expansion, particularly in CD8+ T cells. After ivuxolimab, CD8+ T cells had more expanded clones than CD4+ T cells on average. Low levels of normalized T-cell clonal expansion were also shown by some nonresponding patients.

For sequencing of the TCRbeta CDR3 region, genomic DNA was extracted from the sorted cells. The immunoSEQ Assay was used for sequencing of TCRbeta CDR3 regions. As stored in TCRdb, this immuneACCESS dataset retains in-frame rearrangements with V and J assigned. A fraction of the clones does not appear; measured against another copy, unresolved V genes explain less than half of the discrepancy, and the remainder lacks a known reason. The sample records 80,000 to 130,000 clones, 75% to 95% of which are singletons. The ten largest clones take up approximately 0.3% of the sample. CDR1 and CDR2 were assigned from the germline V gene as SGHVS and FQNEAQ. CDR3 length: 13 amino acids, cysteine to phenylalanine. Only the CDR3 portion is preserved as DNA: 39 bases, with reading frame beginning at the first base. V gives up 6 bases and J gives up 2 bases, and the segment between their germline ends measures 11 bases.

The receptor was derived from an adult with an advanced solid tumor such as melanoma, head and neck, liver or kidney cancer. Specimen: CD4+ or CD8+ T cells sorted from blood, collected in a trial of the OX40 agonist ivuxolimab. The chain uses TRBV7-8 and TRBJ2-7, with the D segment identity uncertain. The CDR3 in this case is CASSLSLTYEQYF. At the DNA level, the sequence is TGTGCCAGCAGTTTGAGTCTGACCTACGAGCAGTACTTC.